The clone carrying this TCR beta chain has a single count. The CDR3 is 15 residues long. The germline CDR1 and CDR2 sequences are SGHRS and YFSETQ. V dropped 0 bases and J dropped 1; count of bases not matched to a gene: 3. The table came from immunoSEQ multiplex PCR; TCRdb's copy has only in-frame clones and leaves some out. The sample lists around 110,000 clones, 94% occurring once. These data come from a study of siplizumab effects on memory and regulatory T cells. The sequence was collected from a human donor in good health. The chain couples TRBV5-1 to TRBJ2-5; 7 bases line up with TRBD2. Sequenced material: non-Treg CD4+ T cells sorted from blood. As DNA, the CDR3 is TGCGCCAGCAGCTTGGGAGCGGGGATCCAAGAGACCCAGTACTTC. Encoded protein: CASSLGAGIQETQYF.